This is a list of T cell receptor beta chains from one sample in a study of OX40 agonist ivuxolimab in advanced cancers. TCRdb's copy holds only in-frame clones and misses some; the assay was immunoSEQ multiplex PCR. Of about 73,000 clones listed, about 86% are singletons. This sample comprised CD4+ or CD8+ T cells sorted from blood, obtained in a trial of the OX40 agonist ivuxolimab. Every receptor here comes from an adult with an advanced solid tumor such as melanoma, head and neck, liver or kidney cancer. The CDR3 runs from the conserved cysteine through the conserved F or W. Fields, in order: J gene, D gene, clone size, V gene, CDR3 length, CDR3 DNA, CDR3 protein. A D gene is named only where the DNA matches it firmly. Only some rows state a clone size, as once, few, many or a class for expanded clones.

j_gene: TRBJ1-2
d_gene: -
abundance: -
v_gene: TRBV27
len: 12
CDR3nt: TGTGCCAGCAGTTTCAGGGCGCTGGGCTACACCTTC
CDR3aa: CASSFRALGYTF

j_gene: TRBJ1-4
d_gene: -
abundance: -
v_gene: TRBV18
len: 15
CDR3nt: TGTGCCAGCTCACCGGACGGGATCGGGAATGAAAAACTGTTTTTT
CDR3aa: CASSPDGIGNEKLFF

j_gene: TRBJ2-1
d_gene: TRBD2
abundance: -
v_gene: TRBV5-6
len: 16
CDR3nt: TGTGCCAGCAGCCGAAGGGCTAGCGGAGTCCATTTGGAGCAGTTCTTC
CDR3aa: CASSRRASGVHLEQFF

j_gene: TRBJ2-1
d_gene: TRBD2
abundance: -
v_gene: TRBV11-2
len: 17
CDR3nt: TGTGCCAGCAGCTTAGAGGCGGGACTAGCGGCCTCGGGGAAGCAGTTCTTC
CDR3aa: CASSLEAGLAASGKQFF

j_gene: TRBJ1-4
d_gene: -
abundance: -
v_gene: TRBV9
len: 12
CDR3nt: TGTGCCAGCAGCGCCCTCAATGAAAAACTGTTTTTT
CDR3aa: CASSALNEKLFF

j_gene: TRBJ2-7
d_gene: -
abundance: -
v_gene: TRBV5-3
len: 13
CDR3nt: TGTGCCAGCAGCTTGTACAGCTCCTACGAGCAGTACTTC
CDR3aa: CASSLYSSYEQYF

j_gene: TRBJ1-5
d_gene: TRBD1
abundance: few
v_gene: TRBV19
len: 14
CDR3nt: TGTGCCAGTAGAACGGACAGGCGCAATCAGCCCCAGCATTTT
CDR3aa: CASRTDRRNQPQHF

j_gene: TRBJ1-6
d_gene: -
abundance: -
v_gene: TRBV19
len: 15
CDR3nt: TGTGCCAGTACCCCGGCGAGGGGGAGAGGTTCACCCCTCCACTTT
CDR3aa: CASTPARGRGSPLHF

j_gene: TRBJ2-7
d_gene: -
abundance: -
v_gene: TRBV7-8
len: 14
CDR3nt: TGTGCCAGCAGCTTAGTCTCGGGGCTTGACGAGCAGTACTTC
CDR3aa: CASSLVSGLDEQYF

j_gene: TRBJ2-1
d_gene: -
abundance: -
v_gene: TRBV14
len: 13
CDR3nt: TGTGCCAGCAGCCAAGAGTATAGGATTGGGCAGTTCTTC
CDR3aa: CASSQEYRIGQFF

j_gene: TRBJ2-5
d_gene: -
abundance: -
v_gene: TRBV30
len: 14
CDR3nt: TGTGCCTGGGACGACAGTTCAAGGGAGGAGACCCAGTACTTC
CDR3aa: CAWDDSSREETQYF

j_gene: TRBJ1-2
d_gene: -
abundance: -
v_gene: TRBV11-3
len: 12
CDR3nt: TGTGCCAGCAGCTTAGACGGGGGTGGCTACACCTTC
CDR3aa: CASSLDGGGYTF

j_gene: TRBJ1-2
d_gene: -
abundance: -
v_gene: TRBV27
len: 13
CDR3nt: TGTGCCAGCAGTTCCTCCCTGGGATGGGGCTACACCTTC
CDR3aa: CASSSSLGWGYTF

j_gene: TRBJ2-2
d_gene: -
abundance: -
v_gene: TRBV4-2
len: 15
CDR3nt: TGTGCCAGCAGCCAACCCAATGAAAACACCGGGGAGCTGTTTTTT
CDR3aa: CASSQPNENTGELFF

j_gene: TRBJ1-1
d_gene: TRBD1
abundance: -
v_gene: TRBV19
len: 13
CDR3nt: TGTGCCAGTATTTCAGGGGGGTACACTGAAGCTTTCTTT
CDR3aa: CASISGGYTEAFF

j_gene: TRBJ2-7
d_gene: -
abundance: -
v_gene: TRBV20-1
len: 11
CDR3nt: TGCAGTGCTAGAGATCTAAGAGAGCAGTACTTC
CDR3aa: CSARDLREQYF

j_gene: TRBJ2-4
d_gene: TRBD1
abundance: -
v_gene: TRBV5-4
len: 15
CDR3nt: TGTGCCAGCAGCGAGAGAGACAGGGGGCGAAACATTCAGTACTTC
CDR3aa: CASSERDRGRNIQYF

j_gene: TRBJ1-1
d_gene: -
abundance: few
v_gene: TRBV6-5
len: 14
CDR3nt: TGTGCCAGCAGTTCCACCGCGGCCAACACTGAAGCTTTCTTT
CDR3aa: CASSSTAANTEAFF

j_gene: TRBJ1-2
d_gene: TRBD1
abundance: -
v_gene: TRBV6-1
len: 12
CDR3nt: TGTGCCAGCAGTGAGACAGGGGGGGGCTACACCTTC
CDR3aa: CASSETGGGYTF

j_gene: TRBJ1-1
d_gene: TRBD1
abundance: -
v_gene: TRBV18
len: 15
CDR3nt: TGTGCCAGCTCACCTCGCCGACAGGGGGCGGCTGAAGCTTTCTTT
CDR3aa: CASSPRRQGAAEAFF

j_gene: TRBJ2-5
d_gene: -
abundance: once
v_gene: TRBV4-2
len: 14
CDR3nt: TGTGCCAGCAGCCAAGAGCCTGGTGTGGAGACCCAGTACTTC
CDR3aa: CASSQEPGVETQYF

j_gene: TRBJ2-2
d_gene: -
abundance: -
v_gene: TRBV21-1
len: 21
CDR3nt: TGTGCCAGCAGCAAAGACCCCACACTAGCGGGAGGGCCAAAAGTAACCGGGGAGCTGTTTTTT
CDR3aa: CASSKDPTLAGGPKVTGELFF

j_gene: TRBJ2-5
d_gene: -
abundance: -
v_gene: TRBV4-3
len: 14
CDR3nt: TGCGCCAGCAGCCAAGAGTCCAGGCTCGAGACCCAGTACTTC
CDR3aa: CASSQESRLETQYF

j_gene: TRBJ2-4
d_gene: -
abundance: few
v_gene: TRBV5-5
len: 14
CDR3nt: TGTGCCAGCAGGTTAACAGTAGCCAAAAACATTCAGTACTTC
CDR3aa: CASRLTVAKNIQYF

j_gene: TRBJ2-1
d_gene: TRBD2
abundance: -
v_gene: TRBV7-6
len: 18
CDR3nt: TGTGCCAGCAGCTACAGGACTAGCAGTGGTTTCTCCTACAATGAGCAGTTCTTC
CDR3aa: CASSYRTSSGFSYNEQFF

j_gene: TRBJ1-1
d_gene: TRBD1
abundance: -
v_gene: TRBV7-9
len: 14
CDR3nt: TGTGCCAGCAATCCAGGGGGCGCGGTCACTGAAGCTTTCTTT
CDR3aa: CASNPGGAVTEAFF

j_gene: TRBJ2-5
d_gene: TRBD1
abundance: -
v_gene: TRBV7-2
len: 15
CDR3nt: TGTGCCAGCAGCCGGGACAGGGGTCCACAAGAGACCCAGTACTTC
CDR3aa: CASSRDRGPQETQYF

j_gene: TRBJ1-5
d_gene: TRBD1
abundance: -
v_gene: TRBV19
len: 19
CDR3nt: TGTGCCAGTAGTATCCAGGACAGGGGGCGTGTGAATCTCAATCAGCCCCAGCATTTT
CDR3aa: CASSIQDRGRVNLNQPQHF

j_gene: TRBJ1-2
d_gene: -
abundance: -
v_gene: TRBV5-1
len: 15
CDR3nt: TGCGCCAGCAGCTTACAGGCTCCTGGGTCCCATGGCTACACCTTC
CDR3aa: CASSLQAPGSHGYTF

j_gene: TRBJ2-6
d_gene: -
abundance: -
v_gene: TRBV18
len: 15
CDR3nt: TGTGCCAGCTCACCGGGGACGTTTGGGGCCAACGTCCTGACTTTC
CDR3aa: CASSPGTFGANVLTF

j_gene: TRBJ1-3
d_gene: -
abundance: -
v_gene: TRBV2
len: 14
CDR3nt: TGTGCCAGCACTAGAGGAGGCGCTGGAAACACCATATATTTT
CDR3aa: CASTRGGAGNTIYF

j_gene: TRBJ2-5
d_gene: -
abundance: -
v_gene: TRBV4-2
len: 15
CDR3nt: TGTGCCAGCAGCTCGCGGGACTCCCATGGGGAGACCCAGTACTTC
CDR3aa: CASSSRDSHGETQYF

j_gene: TRBJ2-6
d_gene: -
abundance: -
v_gene: TRBV4-1
len: 16
CDR3nt: TGCGCCAGCAGCCAAACTCGGGCGGCGGGGGCCAACGTCCTGACTTTC
CDR3aa: CASSQTRAAGANVLTF

j_gene: TRBJ2-7
d_gene: -
abundance: few
v_gene: TRBV6-1
len: 13
CDR3nt: TGTGCCAGCAGTGGGCCGTGGGGTTCCGAGCAGTACTTC
CDR3aa: CASSGPWGSEQYF

j_gene: TRBJ2-7
d_gene: TRBD1
abundance: -
v_gene: TRBV10-3
len: 14
CDR3nt: TGTGCCATCAGTCGCCTCGGACAGGGGTACGAGCAGTACTTC
CDR3aa: CAISRLGQGYEQYF

j_gene: TRBJ1-5
d_gene: -
abundance: -
v_gene: TRBV29-1
len: 15
CDR3nt: TGCAGCCCTGCTTTGATGCTACGGCGCAATCAGCCCCAGCATTTT
CDR3aa: CSPALMLRRNQPQHF

j_gene: TRBJ1-2
d_gene: -
abundance: -
v_gene: TRBV5-1
len: 11
CDR3nt: TGCGCCAGCACGGGGGGCTATGGCTACACCTTC
CDR3aa: CASTGGYGYTF

j_gene: TRBJ1-3
d_gene: -
abundance: -
v_gene: TRBV6-5
len: 11
CDR3nt: TGTGCCAGCAGTTCCAGCGGCACCATATATTTT
CDR3aa: CASSSSGTIYF

j_gene: TRBJ2-2
d_gene: TRBD2
abundance: -
v_gene: TRBV14
len: 16
CDR3nt: TGTGCCAGCAGCCCACTCCTCACTAGCGCCACCGGGGAGCTGTTTTTT
CDR3aa: CASSPLLTSATGELFF

j_gene: TRBJ1-6
d_gene: -
abundance: -
v_gene: TRBV5-6
len: 15
CDR3nt: TGTGCCAGCAGCTTGAGAGGGGCAGGGAATTCACCCCTCCACTTT
CDR3aa: CASSLRGAGNSPLHF

j_gene: TRBJ1-1
d_gene: TRBD1
abundance: once
v_gene: TRBV6-6
len: 14
CDR3nt: TGTGCCAGCAGACTCACAGGGGAGAACACTGAAGCTTTCTTT
CDR3aa: CASRLTGENTEAFF

j_gene: TRBJ2-7
d_gene: -
abundance: -
v_gene: TRBV29-1
len: 14
CDR3nt: TGCAGCGTTGAAGTCCCCCGACCAAACTACGAGCAGTACTTC
CDR3aa: CSVEVPRPNYEQYF

j_gene: TRBJ2-5
d_gene: -
abundance: -
v_gene: TRBV6-5
len: 13
CDR3nt: TGTGCCAGCAGGCCCTCCCCCTCGGAGACCCAGTACTTC
CDR3aa: CASRPSPSETQYF

j_gene: TRBJ2-1
d_gene: -
abundance: -
v_gene: TRBV15
len: 14
CDR3nt: TGTGCCACCAGCGGGCGATATGGGACAAATGAGCAGTTCTTC
CDR3aa: CATSGRYGTNEQFF